Sequencing of this T cell receptor beta chain was carried out in a study of type 1 regulatory T cells. Comments on this clonotype: The antigen remains unidentified.

TCRdb reanalysed the reads using MiXCR and keeps one entry per CDR3 protein. The repertoire holds some 22,000 distinct CDR3 sequences, roughly 72% seen once, with roughly an eighth in the top ten. The graft donor-derived T-allo10 cells reportedly recognize host alloantigens, are anergic, and suppress alloantigen-specifically. The sequencing input was cultured T cells, either the whole culture or a sorted T cell fraction (not recorded which). Subset of the sample: Tr1-enriched cell product generated in vitro against host alloantigens. This TCR was recovered from a human donor in good health.

CDR3 in amino acids: CASSEGGGNHYEQYF. In DNA, the CDR3 is TGTGCCAGCAGTGAAGGCGGGGGGAACCACTACGAGCAGTACTTC. The chain carries TRBV2 and TRBJ2-7; 8 bases line up with TRBD2. CDR1 is SNHLY, CDR2 FYNNEI, per germline. The J segment lost 3 bases and the V segment lost 1 base, leaving 5 bases of the junction unmatched. The CDR3 is 15 residues long.